The clone carrying this T cell receptor beta chain was picked up many times. Its target is unknown. This specimen comes from a study of CD8 T cells in ankylosing spondylitis. Whole-study findings and limits: Typical of ankylosing spondylitis blood, it appeared, was a TCR beta motif of roughly eight highly homologous variants.

V shed 3 bases and J 3 bases; nucleotides not matched to a gene: 1. CDR1 and CDR2 from the germline V gene are DFQATT and SNEGSKA (reference sequence). This CDR3 has 14 amino acids. Each CDR3 protein is one row after TCRdb ran MiXCR on the 5' RACE reads. Among 250,000 or so distinct CDR3 sequences listed, about 11% were seen once. The chain combines TRBV20-1 with TRBJ2-7; the match to TRBD2 covers 14 bases. This TCR was sampled from a male donor with ankylosing spondylitis or in good health (not recorded which). Sequencing was carried out using blood, either unsorted or a sorted T cell fraction (not recorded which). The CDR3 spells CSARGLAGDYEQYF. The CDR3 DNA reads as TGCAGTGCTAGGGGACTAGCGGGAGACTACGAGCAGTACTTC.